Listed here are 13 T cell receptor beta chains from one sample, sequenced in a study of shared T cell receptors in the human thymus. The repertoire was sequenced with immunoSEQ multiplex PCR; TCRdb's copy has only in-frame clones and lacks some. The table lists 720,000 or so clones, 80% to 90% of them singletons. The data also belong to a second study, concerning human thymus T cells.

Sequenced: thymocytes. The receptors were gathered from a girl under two years old with a congenital heart defect.

The chain carries TRBV4-1 and TRBJ2-7; 10 bases are a match to TRBD1. Germline trimming cut 1 base from V and 9 bases from J; bases unmatched to any gene: 9. Germline assignment: CDR1 MGHRA and CDR2 YSYEKL. The CDR3 is made up of 15 amino acids. CDR3: CASSQVPGQGFGQYF. CDR3 coding DNA: TGCGCCAGCAGCCAAGTTCCGGGACAGGGGTTCGGGCAGTACTTC.

V is TRBV7-2 and J is TRBJ2-5, with 12 bases identical to TRBD2. The CDR3 contains 16 residues. Germline CDR1 is SGHTA and CDR2 is FQGNSA. V was pared by 0 bases and J by 9 bases, with 8 bases of the junction left unmatched. Written as DNA, the CDR3 is TGTGCCAGCAGCTTAGCGGGGACTAGCGGGCCGTGGGCCCAGTACTTC. This codes for CASSLAGTSGPWAQYF. The variable domain in full, completed from reference TRBV7-2 and TRBJ2-5, reads GAGVSQSPSNKVTEKGKDVELRCDPISGHTALYWYRQSLGQGLEFLIYFQGNSAPDKSGLPSDRFSAERTGGSVSTLTIQRTQQEDSAVYLCASSLAGTSGPWAQYFGPGTRLLVL.

The gene calls are TRBV5-1 and TRBJ2-3; 12 bases are a match to TRBD1. Germline CDR1 is SGHRS and CDR2 is YFSETQ. The trim removed 3 bases at V and 1 base at J, leaving 3 bases unmatched. The CDR3 length is 16 residues. The CDR3 protein is CASSSGTGGRTDTQYF. CDR3 in DNA: TGCGCCAGCAGCTCCGGGACAGGGGGCCGCACAGATACGCAGTATTTT.

The chain couples TRBV5-6 to TRBJ2-4; 9 bases line up with TRBD1. V lost 2 bases to trimming and J lost 1 base; unmatched junction nucleotides: 4. Looked up from germline, CDR1 is SGHDT and CDR2 is YYEEEE. The CDR3 has 16 residues. CDR3 in amino acids: CASSLNRGLAKNIQYF. CDR3 DNA: TGTGCCAGCAGCTTAAACAGGGGGCTTGCCAAAAACATTCAGTACTTC.

V is TRBV4-3 and J is TRBJ1-5; D is undetermined. Trimming left V 0 bases short and J 7 bases short, with 7 bases between. This CDR3 spans 13 amino acids. Per the germline V gene, CDR1 is LGHNA and CDR2 is YSLEER. CDR3 nucleotides: TGCGCCAGCAGCCAAGACCGGGGACAGCCCCAGCATTTT. Translated, it gives CASSQDRGQPQHF.

CDR3 amino acids: CASSLPTGNEQFF. The DNA of the CDR3 is TGTGCCAGCAGCTTACCAACAGGGAATGAGCAGTTCTTC. The chain carries TRBV7-8 and TRBJ2-1, with D maybe TRBD1 (6 bases). The CDR3 consists of 13 residues. Germline CDR1 and CDR2: SGHVS and FQNEAQ. V lost 2 bases and J lost 7, with 9 bases in between.

The rearrangement links TRBV6-1 to TRBJ1-1; TRBD1 is a possible D gene (6 bases). This CDR3 comprises 17 residues. CDR1 and CDR2 from the germline V gene are MNHNS and SASEGT. Trimming stripped 2 bases from V and 1 base from J, with 17 bases between. In DNA, the CDR3 is TGTGCCAGCAGTGAATTTACCCCAGGGGAAAGGAACACTGAAGCTTTCTTT. This gives the protein CASSEFTPGERNTEAFF.

V gene TRBV7-2 combines with J gene TRBJ1-6, with 8 bases lining up with TRBD1. This CDR3 contains 17 residues. Germline trimming cut 5 bases from V and 2 bases from J; bases unmatched to any gene: 8. Germline CDR1 SGHTA, CDR2 FQGNSA. Written as DNA, the CDR3 is TGTGCCAGCAGCACCAAGGGACAGGACCCCTATAATTCACCCCTCCACTTT. Its protein product is CASSTKGQDPYNSPLHF.

J is TRBJ1-1 and V is TRBV4-3; tentative D call: TRBD1 (5 bases). This CDR3 contains 16 residues. V dropped 3 bases and J dropped 2 bases, with 16 bases sitting between them. Per the germline V gene, CDR1 is LGHNA and CDR2 is YSLEER. The CDR3, as DNA: TGCGCCAGCAGCCAGGGGGGGGAGTCCCCCAACACTGAAGCTTTCTTT. Its translation is CASSQGGESPNTEAFF.

The CDR3 DNA reads as TGTGCCAGCAGCCGCAACAGGGCCCTTCGTCGGCCCCAGCATTTT. As protein: CASSRNRALRRPQHF. The chain recombines TRBV5-6 with TRBJ1-5; maybe TRBD1 (6 bases). Trimming cost V 4 bases and J 9 bases, with 20 bases left between them. The germline V gene encodes CDR1 SGHDT and CDR2 YYEEEE. This CDR3 is 15 amino acids long.

Only a few counts were recorded for this clone. One end of the junction varies from germline; a read error may be responsible. This rearrangement joins TRBV5-6 to TRBJ1-2, with TRBD1 as a possible D gene (6 bases). Germline loops: CDR1 SGHDT, CDR2 YYEEEE. This CDR3 region has 15 residues. CDR3 protein: CASSLAQGIAYGYTF. CDR3 sequence (DNA): TGTGCCAGCAGTTTGGCCCAGGGGATAGCCTATGGCTACACCTTC.

Concerning this clone: The sample contains more than one DNA sequence encoding this CDR3. The rearrangement links TRBV6-1 to TRBJ1-5; tentatively, D is TRBD1 (6 bases). Germline lookup yields CDR1 MNHNS and CDR2 SASEGT. V lost 6 bases and J lost 4, with 7 bases in between. The CDR3 totals 12 residues. The CDR3 DNA reads TGTGCCAGCAGAACAGGGAATCAGCCCCAGCATTTT. Translation: CASRTGNQPQHF.

Worth noting for this clone: The junction departs from germline at one end; a sequencing error may be responsible. The chain links TRBV13 to TRBJ1-5, with D possibly matching TRBD1 (5 bases). CDR1 PRHDT and CDR2 FYEKMQ come from the germline V gene (reference sequence). The CDR3 runs 13 residues. The CDR3 reads CTSRTQGYQPQHF. The CDR3, as DNA: TGTACCAGCAGAACTCAGGGTTATCAGCCCCAGCATTTT.